The clone carrying this T cell receptor beta chain was found many times. No antigen is known for it. Unique molecular identifiers were attached to individual cDNA molecules within the library. Per the original data handling: Per sample, the median was around 100,000 TCRs, with values from approximately 25,000 to 650,000. From the RACE reads, TCRdb called clonotypes with MiXCR, one entry per CDR3 protein. TCRdb assigned the V and J calls; the authors' analysis was not used. Among approximately 81,000 distinct CDR3 sequences listed, 7% to 9% were seen once. Time point specified: healthy volunteer bleed at 6 weeks. Extraction of total RNA was performed on unfractionated whole blood. Per the germline V gene, CDR1 is SQVTM and CDR2 is ANQGSEA. The CDR3 length is 12 residues. Between the trimmed V and J ends, which lost 3 bases and 0 bases, there was a span of 0 bases. The sample originates from a study of human T cells and chemical hapten exposure.

Notes on the study in general: Among TCRs, those above 1 in 1000 frequency were unaffected by DPC sensitization.

This chain connects TRBV29-1 to TRBJ2-6; D ambiguous. The material sequenced was whole blood. This receptor was obtained from a male donor in good health. Some clones in this sample may be carry-over from other donors' samples. CDR3 DNA sequence: TGCAGCGTTGACTCTGGGGCCAACGTCCTGACTTTC. Its protein is CSVDSGANVLTF.